This T cell receptor beta chain was captured by sequencing in a study of T cell changes during pregnancy in multiple sclerosis (dated by TCRdb to between 2018 and 2020). Context from the whole study: Changes in the T cell repertoire over the course of pregnancy were examined in this study in women with multiple sclerosis.

As for this clone: Its recognized antigen is unknown. Qualities for individual bases were not recorded, and no much larger clone is one base off.

CDR1 and CDR2, per the germline V gene, are SNHLY and FYNNEI. From the cysteine through the phenylalanine, the CDR3 covers 15 amino acids. The only DNA kept is the CDR3, 45 bases in frame from the first base. At the junction V is shortened by 6 bases and J by 7 bases; bases outside the gene matches: 12. The library came from the immunoSEQ multiplex PCR assay. The source is immuneACCESS, and TCRdb retained only in-frame sequences with V and J called. Part of the clones is not carried over; for the studies checked, unresolved V genes explain less than half of this, and the remainder is unexplained. The sample table contains some 37,000 clones; only one count was recorded for around 89% of them. Roughly 0.58% of the sample belongs to the ten largest clones.

The sample consisted of CD4+ T cells from peripheral blood mononuclear cells, taken in the first trimester of pregnancy. This TCR was recovered from a female donor with multiple sclerosis, enrolled in a pregnancy study. The rearranged segments are TRBV2 and TRBJ2-7; 10 nucleotides in the junction match TRBD1. The nucleotide sequence is TGTGCCAGCAGCGCTTGGGACAGGGGCCTAAATGAGCAGTACTTC. It specifies CASSAWDRGLNEQYF.